These 22 T cell receptor beta chains originate from one sample sequenced in a study of shared clonotypes between healthy human individuals. Clones were sequenced by immunoSEQ multiplex PCR, and TCRdb holds only the in-frame ones, with some missing. This sample has roughly 2 million clones, with about 94% found just once. As defined, naive CD8 cells were CD45RO-negative and positively selected for CCR7, with terminally differentiated effector memory CD45RA+ cells excluded. The material sequenced was naive CD8+ T cells sorted from blood. These receptors came from a man younger than 35 in good health.

This sequence joins TRBV28 and TRBJ2-1; TRBD1 matches at 7 bases. This CDR3 spans 14 amino acids. Germline V lookup: CDR1 MDHEN, CDR2 SYDVKM. With 5 bases clipped from V and 3 bases from J, the junction kept 4 bases outside the gene matches. The CDR3 DNA follows: TGTGCCAGCAGTCCACGGACAGGCTACAATGAGCAGTTCTTC. Protein: CASSPRTGYNEQFF.

The chain carries TRBV5-4 and TRBJ1-2; the match to TRBD1 covers 9 bases. Germline V CDR1 and CDR2: SGHNT, YYREEE (reference sequence). V dropped 4 bases and J dropped 4; count of bases not matched to a gene: 8. The CDR3 runs to 15 residues. In DNA, the CDR3 is TGTGCCAGCAGCGCACCGGGACAGGGAACCTATGGCTACACCTTC. Amino acids: CASSAPGQGTYGYTF.

The sample holds a few counts of this clone. This sequence joins TRBV7-2 and TRBJ2-7, with D possibly TRBD2 on 5 matching bases. The germline gives CDR1 SGHTA, CDR2 FQGNSA. V was cut by 5 bases and J by 2 bases, with 16 bases left in between. The length of the CDR3 is 15 residues. The CDR3 protein is CASSPLTAGPYEQYF. The CDR3 DNA follows: TGTGCCAGCAGCCCCCTGACCGCGGGCCCCTACGAGCAGTACTTC.

The genes are TRBV5-6 and TRBJ1-1; no definite D call. There are 17 residues in the CDR3. The germline CDR1 and CDR2 sequences are SGHDT and YYEEEE. V was clipped by 4 bases and J by 1 base, with 20 bases between them. CDR3 residues: CASSETGPSFSNTEAFF. CDR3 DNA sequence: TGTGCCAGCAGCGAAACCGGGCCTTCATTCTCGAACACTGAAGCTTTCTTT.

The chain is built from TRBV30 and TRBJ2-2, with 7 bases lining up with TRBD2. Germline V lookup: CDR1 GTSNPN, CDR2 SVGIG (reference sequence). The J segment lost 2 bases and the V segment lost 1 base, leaving 7 bases of the junction unmatched. CDR3 size: 16 residues. The CDR3: CAWSARDYLNTGELFF. For the CDR3, the DNA is TGTGCCTGGAGTGCCCGGGACTATCTCAACACCGGGGAGCTGTTTTTT.

The V gene is TRBV6-6, the J gene TRBJ2-1; 8 nucleotides line up with TRBD1. This CDR3 has 15 residues. Germline-derived CDR1 and CDR2 are MNHNY and SVGAGI (reference sequence). Trimming cost V 4 bases and J 1 base; bases outside gene matches: 3. This CDR3 reads CASSSRTGSYNEQFF. The DNA of the CDR3 is TGTGCCAGCAGTTCCCGGACAGGGTCCTACAATGAGCAGTTCTTC.

A word on this clone: Within the sample, other DNA sequences also encode this same CDR3. The chain employs TRBV4-1 and TRBJ1-5; D is possibly TRBD1 (6 bases). The CDR3 has 15 residues. Germline loops: CDR1 MGHRA, CDR2 YSYEKL. Trimming left V 0 bases short and J 4 bases short, with 10 bases between. CDR3 residues: CASSQEGQLNQPQHF. DNA of the CDR3: TGCGCCAGCAGCCAAGAAGGACAGTTAAATCAGCCCCAGCATTTT.

Of note for this clone: Other DNA sequences in the same sample also yield this CDR3. The chain joins TRBV6-5 to TRBJ1-5, with a weak D call TRBD1 (5 bases). Germline assignment: CDR1 MNHEY and CDR2 SVGAGI. This CDR3 has 14 residues. The V end was cut by 2 bases, the J end by 4 bases, with 9 bases between. This CDR3 is CASSYEGPNQPQHF. In DNA form, the CDR3 reads TGTGCCAGCAGTTACGAGGGGCCGAATCAGCCCCAGCATTTT.

The chain uses TRBV6-6 and TRBJ2-3; 11 nucleotides align to TRBD2. Germline CDR1 MNHNY, CDR2 SVGAGI (reference sequence). The CDR3 loop spans 16 amino acids. V gave up 2 bases and J gave up 4 bases; unmatched junction bases: 5. The CDR3 is CASSYRTSGGPDTQYF. CDR3 DNA sequence: TGTGCCAGCAGTTACCGTACTAGCGGGGGCCCAGATACGCAGTATTTT.

This clone was recorded only once. The chain employs TRBV6-5 and TRBJ2-7; TRBD2 matches 13 bases. This CDR3 has 14 residues. Germline trimming cut 6 bases from V and 4 bases from J; bases unmatched to any gene: 3. Germline CDR1 and CDR2: MNHEY and SVGAGI. The CDR3 nucleotides read TGTGCCAGCAGAGGACTAGCGGGAGATTACGAGCAGTACTTC. Translating gives CASRGLAGDYEQYF.

On this clone: Other DNA variants within this sample encode the same CDR3. V is TRBV5-1 and J is TRBJ1-5; TRBD1 aligns across 7 bases. V was clipped by 1 base and J by 2 bases; unmatched bases: 0. Germline values: CDR1 SGHRS, CDR2 YFSETQ. The CDR3 consists of 14 residues. The CDR3 reads CASSLTGGNQPQHF. Here the CDR3 DNA reads TGCGCCAGCAGCTTGACAGGGGGCAATCAGCCCCAGCATTTT.

The V and J genes are TRBV27 and TRBJ2-1, with D possibly TRBD1 on 6 matching bases. The CDR3 is made up of 12 amino acids. Germline CDR1 and CDR2: MNHEY and SMNVEV (reference sequence). Trimming stripped 4 bases from V and 10 bases from J, with 11 bases between. The CDR3 reads CASSYTGYEQFF. The CDR3, as DNA: TGTGCCAGCAGTTACACAGGGTACGAGCAGTTCTTC.

V usage is TRBV30 and J usage is TRBJ1-1; maybe TRBD1 (6 bases). CDR3 length equals 15 residues. In germline, CDR1 is GTSNPN, CDR2 SVGIG (reference sequence). Trimming shortened V by 0 bases and J by 0 bases, and 11 bases separated the two germline ends. The CDR3 sequence: CAWSVRGTLNTEAFF. Written as DNA, the CDR3 is TGTGCCTGGAGTGTACGGGGGACATTGAACACTGAAGCTTTCTTT.

This chain connects TRBV27 to TRBJ2-5; D is ambiguous. This CDR3 has 14 amino acids. V lost 3 bases, J lost 2 bases, and 10 bases lay in between. Germline V gives CDR1 MNHEY, CDR2 SMNVEV (reference sequence). The CDR3 coding sequence is TGTGCCAGCAGTTTGGATATGAGGCAAGAGACCCAGTACTTC. Residues: CASSLDMRQETQYF.

The chain uses TRBV7-9 and TRBJ2-3, with 8 bases matching TRBD2. Germline CDR1 reads SEHNR; CDR2 reads FQNEAQ (reference sequence). Losses at the gene ends were 5 bases for V and 3 bases for J; bases not matched to a gene: 16. The CDR3 extends over 18 amino acids. DNA for the CDR3: TGTGCCAGCAGCCAAGAGCTGTGGCGGGGGGTCATTACAGATACGCAGTATTTT. Translation: CASSQELWRGVITDTQYF.

J is TRBJ2-1 and V is TRBV13; D may be TRBD2 (7 bases). Per the germline V gene, CDR1 is PRHDT and CDR2 is FYEKMQ (reference sequence). The CDR3 extends over 15 amino acids. V gave up 5 bases and J gave up 5 bases, with 16 bases separating them. The chain's CDR3 is CASSLLGRGHNEQFF. The CDR3 DNA sequence: TGTGCCAGCAGCCTCCTGGGGCGGGGGCACAATGAGCAGTTCTTC.

CDR3 nucleotides: TGTGCCAGCAGTGAAAAGGACAGCATCTACGAGCAGTACTTC. Protein product: CASSEKDSIYEQYF. J is TRBJ2-7 and V is TRBV2; TRBD1 is a possible D gene (6 bases). The CDR3 has 14 residues. V was cut by 2 bases and J by 3 bases, with 11 bases left in between. In germline, CDR1 is SNHLY, CDR2 FYNNEI.

This chain connects TRBV7-2 to TRBJ2-3; D gene uncertain. The ends were cut back, 2 bases at V and 0 bases at J, with 9 bases in the middle. CDR1 is SGHTA and CDR2 is FQGNSA in the germline V gene. There are 15 residues in the CDR3. CDR3 sequence (DNA): TGTGCCAGCAGCTTATTTACGACTAGCACAGATACGCAGTATTTT. Translation: CASSLFTTSTDTQYF.

This chain links TRBV6-5 with TRBJ1-2, with D perhaps TRBD1 (6 bases). V was shortened by 1 base and J by 8 bases, with 14 bases between the two germline ends. Germline CDR1 MNHEY, CDR2 SVGAGI. The CDR3 is made up of 14 amino acids. The CDR3 protein is CASSYLATGYGYTF. The CDR3 DNA follows: TGTGCCAGCAGTTACTTAGCGACAGGATACGGCTACACCTTC.

This clone was observed a single time. CDR3 residues: CASSLAYGSYEQYF. The CDR3 DNA follows: TGTGCCAGCAGCTTAGCGTACGGGTCCTACGAGCAGTACTTC. V and J are TRBV7-9 and TRBJ2-7; unclear D gene. The CDR3 spans 14 residues. Germline V gives CDR1 SEHNR, CDR2 FQNEAQ (reference sequence). V was shortened by 0 bases and J by 1 base, with 7 bases between the two germline ends.

The genes are TRBV5-6 and TRBJ1-2; 7 bases are a match to TRBD1. V was clipped by 4 bases and J by 0 bases; unmatched bases: 15. Germline V lookup: CDR1 SGHDT, CDR2 YYEEEE. The length of the CDR3 is 18 residues. The CDR3 protein is CASSLTGELSVSNYGYTF. CDR3 coding DNA: TGTGCCAGCAGCCTTACAGGGGAACTCTCCGTATCTAACTATGGCTACACCTTC. Full variable domain (missing parts from reference TRBV5-6 and TRBJ1-2): DAGVTQSPTHLIKTRGQQVTLRCSPKSGHDTVSWYQQALGQGPQFIFQYYEEEERQRGNFPDRFSGHQFPNYSSELNVNALLLGDSALYLCASSLTGELSVSNYGYTFGSGTRLTVV.

This clone appeared once. One junction end does not reproduce the germline sequence, and a read error may be involved. The genes are TRBV4-3 and TRBJ2-4; D perhaps matches TRBD2 (5 bases). Germline CDR1 reads LGHNA; CDR2 reads YSLEER. This CDR3 has 16 residues. This CDR3 reads CASSQGRAGPGNVQYF. CDR3 DNA sequence: TGCGCCAGCAGCCAAGGACGGGCTGGCCCGGGAAACGTTCAGTACTTC.